This TCR beta chain was recorded in a study of T cell responses to AZD1222 COVID-19 vaccine. Trimming cost V 7 bases and J 5 bases, with 14 bases left between them. CDR3 length: 13 residues. The method was immunoSEQ multiplex PCR; TCRdb's version includes in-frame clones alone and lacks a portion of them. Here the sample spans fewer than 90,000 clones, roughly 84% being singletons. The TCR comes from an adult in good health. The input for sequencing was peripheral blood, taken on day 0 of AZD1222 vaccination. This rearrangement joins TRBV12-3 or TRBV12-4 to TRBJ1-1, with D hard to call. This CDR3 reads CASTPLAETEAFF. The CDR3 nucleotides read TGTGCCAGCACTCCCCTTGCGGAAACTGAAGCTTTCTTT.